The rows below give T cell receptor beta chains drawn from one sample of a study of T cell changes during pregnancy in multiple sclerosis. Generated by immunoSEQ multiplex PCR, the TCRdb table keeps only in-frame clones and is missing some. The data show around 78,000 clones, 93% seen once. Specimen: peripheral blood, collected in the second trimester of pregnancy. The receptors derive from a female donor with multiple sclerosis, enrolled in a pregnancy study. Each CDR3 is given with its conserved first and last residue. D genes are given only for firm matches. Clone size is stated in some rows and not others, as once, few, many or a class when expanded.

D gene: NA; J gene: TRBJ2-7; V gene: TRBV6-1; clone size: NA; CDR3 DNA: TGTGCCAGCAGTGCGGGGTACTACGAGCAGTACTTC; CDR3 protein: CASSAGYYEQYF
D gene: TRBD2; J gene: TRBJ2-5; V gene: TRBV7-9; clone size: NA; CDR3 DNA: TGTGCCAGCAGCCCTGCTAGCGGATTACGTTTGGAGACCCAGTACTTC; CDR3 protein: CASSPASGLRLETQYF
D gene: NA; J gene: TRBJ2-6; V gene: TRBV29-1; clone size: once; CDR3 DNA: TGCAGCGTTGAAGAAACACCCTCCAACGTCCTGACTTTC; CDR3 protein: CSVEETPSNVLTF
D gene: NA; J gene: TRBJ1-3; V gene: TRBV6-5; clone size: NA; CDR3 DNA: TGTGCCAGCAGCACACGGTTGGGCGCTGGAAACACCATATATTTT; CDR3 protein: CASSTRLGAGNTIYF
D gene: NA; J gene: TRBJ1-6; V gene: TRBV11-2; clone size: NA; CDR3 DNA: TGTGCCAGCAGCCCGTCTACGGGGTTTCGGAATTCACCCCTCCACTTT; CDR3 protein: CASSPSTGFRNSPLHF
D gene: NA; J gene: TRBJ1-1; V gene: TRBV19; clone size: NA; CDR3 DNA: TGTGCCAGTAGTCACCTTGGGCACACTGAAGCTTTCTTT; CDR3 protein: CASSHLGHTEAFF
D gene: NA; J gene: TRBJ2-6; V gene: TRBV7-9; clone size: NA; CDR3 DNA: TGTGCCAGCAGCACCCCGGGCCAACCCGGAGGTGGGGCCAACGTCCTGACTTTC; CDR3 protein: CASSTPGQPGGGANVLTF
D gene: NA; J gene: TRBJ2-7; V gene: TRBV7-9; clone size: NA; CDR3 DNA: TGTGCCAGCAGCCTCATCCCGGCAGGGGTCTACGAGCAGTACTTC; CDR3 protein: CASSLIPAGVYEQYF
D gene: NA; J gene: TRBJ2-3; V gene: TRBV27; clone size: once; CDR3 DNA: TGTGCCAGCAGTCTAAGTGGGACATATAGCACAGATACGCAGTATTTT; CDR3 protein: CASSLSGTYSTDTQYF
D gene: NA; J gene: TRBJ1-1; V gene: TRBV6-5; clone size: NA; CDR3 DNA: TGTGCCAGCAGTAGGGGGGGGAACACTGAAGCTTTCTTT; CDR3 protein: CASSRGGNTEAFF
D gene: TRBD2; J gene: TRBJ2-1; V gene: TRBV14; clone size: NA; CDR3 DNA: TGTGCCAGCAGCCCCCGACTAGCATTGTTCTTC; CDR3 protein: CASSPRLALFF
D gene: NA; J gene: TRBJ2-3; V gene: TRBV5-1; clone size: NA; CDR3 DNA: TGCGCCAGCAGCTTGGACGACACTAGCACAGATACGCAGTATTTT; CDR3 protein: CASSLDDTSTDTQYF
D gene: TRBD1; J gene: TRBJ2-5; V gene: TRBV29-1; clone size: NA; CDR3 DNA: TGCAGCGTTGAAGATCATGGGGCAGGGGGAAGCGAGACCCAGTACTTC; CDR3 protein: CSVEDHGAGGSETQYF
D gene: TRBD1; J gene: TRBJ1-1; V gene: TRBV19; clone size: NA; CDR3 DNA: TGTGCCAGTAGAACAACAAGCAGGGGGGACACTGAAGCTTTCTTT; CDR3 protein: CASRTTSRGDTEAFF
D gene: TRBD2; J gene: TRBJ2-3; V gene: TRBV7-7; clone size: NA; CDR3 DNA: TGTGCTAGCAGCTTTAGCGGGGCCGGCACAGATACGCAGTATTTT; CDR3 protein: CASSFSGAGTDTQYF
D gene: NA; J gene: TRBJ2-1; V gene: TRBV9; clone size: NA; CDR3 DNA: TGTGCCAGCAGCGTAGAAGGGGGATCCCACAATGAGCAGTTCTTC; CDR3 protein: CASSVEGGSHNEQFF
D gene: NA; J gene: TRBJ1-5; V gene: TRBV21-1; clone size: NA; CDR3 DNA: TGTGCCTGTGGAGTCAGTCATCAGCCCCAGCATTTT; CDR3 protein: CACGVSHQPQHF
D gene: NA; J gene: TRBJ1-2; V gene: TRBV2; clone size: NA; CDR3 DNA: TGTGCCAGCAGTTTCTTGAGGAGTGACTATGGCTACACCTTC; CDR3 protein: CASSFLRSDYGYTF
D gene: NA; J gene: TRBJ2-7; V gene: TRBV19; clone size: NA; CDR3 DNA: TGTGCCAGTAGTGAGGTAGATGCCTACGAGCAGTACTTC; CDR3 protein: CASSEVDAYEQYF
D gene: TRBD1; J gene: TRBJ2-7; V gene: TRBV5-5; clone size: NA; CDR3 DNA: TGTGCCAGCAGCGGGACAGGGAATGCCTACGAGCAGTACTTC; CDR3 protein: CASSGTGNAYEQYF
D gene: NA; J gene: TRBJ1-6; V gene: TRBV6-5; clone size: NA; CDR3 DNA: TGTGCCAGCAGTTATTCTAGCCCGGACTATTCACCCCTCCACTTT; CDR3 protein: CASSYSSPDYSPLHF
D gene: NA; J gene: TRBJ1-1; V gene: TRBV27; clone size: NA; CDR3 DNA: TGTGCCAGCAGTACAGGATTGAACACTGAAGCTTTCTTT; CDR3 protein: CASSTGLNTEAFF
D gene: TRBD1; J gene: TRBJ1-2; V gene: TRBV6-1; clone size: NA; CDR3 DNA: TGTGCCAGCATGAGGGAAGGGGGCCTCGGCTACACCTTC; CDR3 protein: CASMREGGLGYTF
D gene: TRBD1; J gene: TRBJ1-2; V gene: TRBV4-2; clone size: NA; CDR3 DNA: TGTGCCAGCAGCCCCTCAGCGGGACAGGGGGCGAACGACTATGGCTACACCTTC; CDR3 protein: CASSPSAGQGANDYGYTF
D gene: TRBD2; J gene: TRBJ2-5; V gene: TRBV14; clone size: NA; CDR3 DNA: TGTGCCAGCAGCCAAGGATGGGGGGGGACGGAGACCCAGTACTTC; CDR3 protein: CASSQGWGGTETQYF
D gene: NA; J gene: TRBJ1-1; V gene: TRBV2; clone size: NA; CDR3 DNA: TGTGCCAGCAGAGGGGGAAGGAACACTGAAGCTTTCTTT; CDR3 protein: CASRGGRNTEAFF
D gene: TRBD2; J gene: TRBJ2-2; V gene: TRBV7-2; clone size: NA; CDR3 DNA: TGTGCCAGCAGCTTCGTGCCTAGCGGGAGCACCGGGGAGCTGTTTTTT; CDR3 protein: CASSFVPSGSTGELFF
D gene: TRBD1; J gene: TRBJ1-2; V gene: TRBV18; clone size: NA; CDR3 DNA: TGTGCCAGCTCACCGGACAGGCTTAGACACGGCTACACCTTC; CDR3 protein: CASSPDRLRHGYTF
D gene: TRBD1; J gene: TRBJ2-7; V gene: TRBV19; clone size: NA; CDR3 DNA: TGTGCCAGTAGCCCCTGGACAGGGAAAGGAAACGAGCAGTACTTC; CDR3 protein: CASSPWTGKGNEQYF
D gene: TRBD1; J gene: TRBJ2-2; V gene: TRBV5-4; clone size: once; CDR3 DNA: TGTGCCAGCAGTAATCCGGGACAGGGGCCCACCGGGGAGCTGTTTTTT; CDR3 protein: CASSNPGQGPTGELFF
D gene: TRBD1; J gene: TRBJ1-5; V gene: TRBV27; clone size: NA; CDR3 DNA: TGTGCCAGCAGTTCTGACAGGGGTGATCAGCCCCAGCATTTT; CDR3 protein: CASSSDRGDQPQHF
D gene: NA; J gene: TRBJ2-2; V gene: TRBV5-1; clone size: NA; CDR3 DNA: TGCGCCAGCAGAGACAGGGGAGGGCTCGGGGAGCTGTTTTTT; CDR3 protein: CASRDRGGLGELFF